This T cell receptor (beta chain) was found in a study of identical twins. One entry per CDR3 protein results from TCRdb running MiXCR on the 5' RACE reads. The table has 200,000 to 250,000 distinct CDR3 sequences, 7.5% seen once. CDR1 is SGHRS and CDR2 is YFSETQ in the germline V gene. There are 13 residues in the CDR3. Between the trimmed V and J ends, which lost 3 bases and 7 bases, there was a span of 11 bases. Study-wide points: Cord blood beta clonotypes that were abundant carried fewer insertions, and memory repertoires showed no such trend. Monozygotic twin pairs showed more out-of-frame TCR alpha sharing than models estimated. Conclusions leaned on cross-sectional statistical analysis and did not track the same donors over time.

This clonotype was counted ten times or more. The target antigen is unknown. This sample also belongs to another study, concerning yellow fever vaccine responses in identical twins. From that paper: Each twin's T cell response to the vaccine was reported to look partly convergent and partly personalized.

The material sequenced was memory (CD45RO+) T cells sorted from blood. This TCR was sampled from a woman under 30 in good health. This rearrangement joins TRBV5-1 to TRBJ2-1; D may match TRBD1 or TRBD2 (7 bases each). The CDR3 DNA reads TGCGCCAGCAGCTGGGGGGGACAGAATGAGCAGTTCTTC. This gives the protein CASSWGGQNEQFF.